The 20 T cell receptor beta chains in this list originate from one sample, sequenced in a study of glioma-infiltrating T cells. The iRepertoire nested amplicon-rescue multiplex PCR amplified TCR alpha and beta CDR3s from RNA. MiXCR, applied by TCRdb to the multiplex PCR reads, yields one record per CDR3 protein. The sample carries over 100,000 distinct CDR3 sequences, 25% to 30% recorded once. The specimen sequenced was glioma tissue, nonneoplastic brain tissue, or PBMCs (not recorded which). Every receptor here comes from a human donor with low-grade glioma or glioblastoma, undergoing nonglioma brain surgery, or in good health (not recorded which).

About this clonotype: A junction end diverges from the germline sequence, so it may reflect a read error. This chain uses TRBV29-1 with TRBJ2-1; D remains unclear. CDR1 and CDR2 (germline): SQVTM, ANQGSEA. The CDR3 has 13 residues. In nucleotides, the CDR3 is TGCAGAGTTGCTCCGAGCCTGGTCAATGAGCAGTTCTTC. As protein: CRVAPSLVNEQFF.

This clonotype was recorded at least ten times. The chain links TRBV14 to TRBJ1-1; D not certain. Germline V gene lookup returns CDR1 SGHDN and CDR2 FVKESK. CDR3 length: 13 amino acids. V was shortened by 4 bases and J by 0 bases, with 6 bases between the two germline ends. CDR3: CASSLIMNTEAFF. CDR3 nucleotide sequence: TGTGCCAGCAGCCTCATCATGAACACTGAAGCTTTCTTT.

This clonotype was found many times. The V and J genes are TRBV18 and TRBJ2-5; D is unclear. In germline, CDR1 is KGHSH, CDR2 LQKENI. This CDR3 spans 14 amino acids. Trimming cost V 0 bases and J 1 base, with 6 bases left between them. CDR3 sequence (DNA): TGTGCCAGCTCACCACCGGCCAGCCAAGAGACCCAGTACTTC. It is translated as CASSPPASQETQYF.

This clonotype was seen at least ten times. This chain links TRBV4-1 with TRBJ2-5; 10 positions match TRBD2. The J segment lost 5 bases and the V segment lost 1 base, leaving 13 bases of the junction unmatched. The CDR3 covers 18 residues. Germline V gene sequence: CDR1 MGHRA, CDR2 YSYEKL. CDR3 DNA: TGCGCCAGCAGCCAAGCACCCGGTGGGAGCGGGAGGGCTGAGACCCAGTACTTC. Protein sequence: CASSQAPGGSGRAETQYF.

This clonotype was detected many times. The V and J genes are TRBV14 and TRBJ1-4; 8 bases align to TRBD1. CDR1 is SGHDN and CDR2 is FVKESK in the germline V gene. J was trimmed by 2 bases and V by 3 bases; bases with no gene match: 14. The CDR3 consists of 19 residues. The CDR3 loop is CASSHGWTGRGWTNEKLFF. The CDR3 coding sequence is TGTGCCAGCAGCCACGGCTGGACAGGGCGGGGTTGGACTAATGAAAAACTGTTTTTT.

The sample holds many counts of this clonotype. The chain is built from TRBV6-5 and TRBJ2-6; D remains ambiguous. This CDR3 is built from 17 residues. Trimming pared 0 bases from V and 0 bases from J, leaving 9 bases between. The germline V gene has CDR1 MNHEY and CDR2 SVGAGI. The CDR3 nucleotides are TGTGCCAGCAGTTACTCTGGGGTACTCTCTGGGGCCAACGTCCTGACTTTC. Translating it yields CASSYSGVLSGANVLTF.

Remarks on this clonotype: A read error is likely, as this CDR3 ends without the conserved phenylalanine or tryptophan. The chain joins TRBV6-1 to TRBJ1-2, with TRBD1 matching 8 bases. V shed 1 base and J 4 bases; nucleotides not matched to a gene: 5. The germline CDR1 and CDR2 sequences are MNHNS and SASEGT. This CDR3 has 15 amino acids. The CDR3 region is CASSEEWTGTYGYTL. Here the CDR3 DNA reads TGTGCCAGCAGTGAAGAATGGACAGGGACCTATGGCTACACCCTT.

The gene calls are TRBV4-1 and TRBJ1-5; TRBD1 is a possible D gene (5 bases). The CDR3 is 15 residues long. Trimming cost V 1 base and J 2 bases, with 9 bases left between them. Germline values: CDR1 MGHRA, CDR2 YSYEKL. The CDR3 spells CASSQASQGNQPQHF. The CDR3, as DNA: TGCGCCAGCAGCCAAGCATCACAGGGCAATCAGCCCCAGCATTTT.

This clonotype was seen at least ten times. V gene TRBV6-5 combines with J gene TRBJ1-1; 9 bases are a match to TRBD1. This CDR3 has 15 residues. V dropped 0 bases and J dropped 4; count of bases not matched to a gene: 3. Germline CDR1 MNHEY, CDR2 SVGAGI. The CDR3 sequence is CASSYSNRGLTEAFF. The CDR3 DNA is TGTGCCAGCAGTTACTCGAACAGGGGGCTCACTGAAGCTTTCTTT.

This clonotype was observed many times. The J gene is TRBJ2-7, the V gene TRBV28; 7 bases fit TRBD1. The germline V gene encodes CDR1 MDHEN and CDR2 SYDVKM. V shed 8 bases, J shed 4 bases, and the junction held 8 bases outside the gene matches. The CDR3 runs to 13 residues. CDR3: CASRPGQSYEQYF. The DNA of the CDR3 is TGTGCCAGCCGACCGGGACAGAGTTACGAGCAGTACTTC.

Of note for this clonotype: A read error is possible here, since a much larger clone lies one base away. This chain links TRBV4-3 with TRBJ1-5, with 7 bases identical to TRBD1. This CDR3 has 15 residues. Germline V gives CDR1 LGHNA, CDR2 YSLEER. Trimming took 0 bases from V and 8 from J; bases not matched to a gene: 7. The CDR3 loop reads CASSQDRQGGKPQHF. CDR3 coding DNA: TGCGCCAGCAGCCAAGATAGACAGGGAGGTAAGCCCCAGCATTTT.

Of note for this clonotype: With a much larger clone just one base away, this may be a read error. Here the CDR3 DNA reads TGCGCCAGCAATAAACAGGGGGGCTACAATGAGCAGTTCTTC. It yields the protein CASNKQGGYNEQFF. The V call is TRBV10-1, the J call TRBJ2-1; 8 bases match TRBD1. This CDR3 is built from 14 residues. Trimming removed 7 bases from V and 3 bases from J; junction bases left unmatched: 5. From germline, CDR1 is WNHNN and CDR2 SYGVQD (reference sequence).

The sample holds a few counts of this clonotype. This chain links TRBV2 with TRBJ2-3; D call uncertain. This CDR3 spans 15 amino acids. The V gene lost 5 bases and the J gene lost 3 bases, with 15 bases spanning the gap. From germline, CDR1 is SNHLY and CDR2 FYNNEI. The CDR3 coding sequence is TGTGCCAGCAGTTTCTACCCTGGTGTTACAGATACGCAGTATTTT. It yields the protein CASSFYPGVTDTQYF.

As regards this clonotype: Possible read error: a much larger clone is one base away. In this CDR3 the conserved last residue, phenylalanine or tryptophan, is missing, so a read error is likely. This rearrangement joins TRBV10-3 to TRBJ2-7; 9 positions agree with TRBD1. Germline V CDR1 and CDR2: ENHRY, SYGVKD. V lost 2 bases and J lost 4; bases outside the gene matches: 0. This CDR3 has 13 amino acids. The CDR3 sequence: CAISEGQGYEQYL. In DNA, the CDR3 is TGTGCCATCAGTGAGGGACAGGGGTACGAGCAGTACCTC.

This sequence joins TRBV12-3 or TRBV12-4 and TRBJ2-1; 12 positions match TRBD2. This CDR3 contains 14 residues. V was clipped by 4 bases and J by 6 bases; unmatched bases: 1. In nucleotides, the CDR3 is TGTGCCAGCAGTTGGACTAGCGGGGCCAATGAGCAGTTCTTC. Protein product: CASSWTSGANEQFF.

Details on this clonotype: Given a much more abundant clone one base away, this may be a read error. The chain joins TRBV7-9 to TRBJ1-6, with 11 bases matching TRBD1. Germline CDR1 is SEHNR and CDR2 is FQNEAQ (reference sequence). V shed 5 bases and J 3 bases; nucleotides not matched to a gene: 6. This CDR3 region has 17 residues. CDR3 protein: CASSPRGTGGYNSPLHF. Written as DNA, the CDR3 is TGTGCCAGCAGCCCAAGGGGGACAGGGGGCTATAATTCACCCCTCCACTTT.

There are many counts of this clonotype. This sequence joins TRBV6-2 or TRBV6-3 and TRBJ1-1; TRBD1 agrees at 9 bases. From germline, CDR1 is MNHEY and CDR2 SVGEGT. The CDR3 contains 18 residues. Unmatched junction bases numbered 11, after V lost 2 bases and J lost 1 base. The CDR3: CASSYATGTGSPNTEAFF. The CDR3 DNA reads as TGTGCCAGCAGTTACGCGACCGGGACAGGGAGTCCGAACACTGAAGCTTTCTTT.

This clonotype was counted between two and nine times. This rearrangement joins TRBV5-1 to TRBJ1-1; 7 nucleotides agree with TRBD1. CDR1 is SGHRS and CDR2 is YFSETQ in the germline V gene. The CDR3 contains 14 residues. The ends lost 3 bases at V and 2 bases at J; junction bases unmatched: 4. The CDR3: CASSSGQPNTEAFF. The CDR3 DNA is TGCGCCAGCAGCTCGGGACAGCCTAACACTGAAGCTTTCTTT.

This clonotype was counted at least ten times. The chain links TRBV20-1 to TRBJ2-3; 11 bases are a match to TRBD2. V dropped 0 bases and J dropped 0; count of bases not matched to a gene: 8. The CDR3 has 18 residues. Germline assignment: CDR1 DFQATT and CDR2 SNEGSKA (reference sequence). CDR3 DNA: TGCAGTGCTAGAGATTCCCAGGCTAGCGGGGGGAGCACAGATACGCAGTATTTT. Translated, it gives CSARDSQASGGSTDTQYF.

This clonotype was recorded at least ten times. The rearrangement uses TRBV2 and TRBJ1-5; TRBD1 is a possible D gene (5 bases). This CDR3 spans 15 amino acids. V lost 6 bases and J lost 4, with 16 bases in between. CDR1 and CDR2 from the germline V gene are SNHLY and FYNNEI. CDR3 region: CASRLTGSVNQPQHF. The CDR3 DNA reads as TGTGCCAGCAGGCTTACAGGTTCCGTAAATCAGCCCCAGCATTTT.